This T cell receptor (beta chain) was recovered during a study of T-cell reconstitution after alpha-beta-depleted transplantation in children. This clonotype was picked up many times. The TCRbeta library incorporated unique molecular identifiers. TCRdb analysed the PCR reads with MiXCR anew, one entry per CDR3 protein. The repertoire holds about 270,000 distinct CDR3 sequences, with approximately 9.6% as singletons. Deletions cut 7 bases from V and 1 base from J, with 16 bases between. CDR3 length: 15 residues. The germline V gene encodes CDR1 MNHEY and CDR2 SVGAGI. The sequence was obtained from a human donor who donated a stem cell graft to a child with SCID. The V call is TRBV6-5, the J call TRBJ1-2; maybe TRBD1 (6 bases). The sample in question was PBMCs from the stem cell graft donor, obtained from the stem cell graft. CDR3 coding DNA: TGTGCCAGCACCCTTTCGACAGGCTTTAACTATGGCTACACCTTC. Protein sequence: CASTLSTGFNYGYTF.